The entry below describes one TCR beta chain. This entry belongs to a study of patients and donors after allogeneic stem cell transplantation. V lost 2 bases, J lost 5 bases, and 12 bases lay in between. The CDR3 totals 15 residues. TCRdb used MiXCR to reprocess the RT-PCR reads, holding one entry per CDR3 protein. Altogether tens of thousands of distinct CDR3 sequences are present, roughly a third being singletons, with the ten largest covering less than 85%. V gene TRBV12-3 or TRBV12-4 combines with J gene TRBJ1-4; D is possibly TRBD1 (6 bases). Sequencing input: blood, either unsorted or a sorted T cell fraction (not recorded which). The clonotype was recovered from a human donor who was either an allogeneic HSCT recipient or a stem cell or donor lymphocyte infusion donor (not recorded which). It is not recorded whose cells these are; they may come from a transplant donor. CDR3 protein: CASSLLGHRNEKLFF. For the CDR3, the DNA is TGTGCCAGCAGTTTACTGGGACACCGCAATGAAAAACTGTTTTTT.